Listed below are T cell receptor beta chains from one sample, sequenced in a study of OX40 agonist ivuxolimab in advanced cancers. Some clones are missing from TCRdb's copy, which holds only in-frame ones; the method was immunoSEQ multiplex PCR. Here the sample spans tens of thousands of clones, around 85% being singletons. This specimen was CD4+ or CD8+ T cells sorted from blood, taken in a trial of the OX40 agonist ivuxolimab. The receptors originated from an adult with an advanced solid tumor such as melanoma, head and neck, liver or kidney cancer. Each CDR3 is given with its conserved first and last residue. Each record gives: clone size, D gene, J gene, V gene, CDR3 DNA, CDR3 protein. D genes are given only for firm matches. Size tells how often a clone was seen (once, few, many) or the class of an expanded clone, and some rows leave it out.

NA,NA,TRBJ1-1,TRBV29-1,TGCAGCGTTTCGGCGGCTTCTTCGAACACTGAAGCTTTCTTT,CSVSAASSNTEAFF
NA,TRBD1,TRBJ1-5,TRBV18,TGTGCCAGCTCACCCGGGACAGCTAATCAGCCCCAGCATTTT,CASSPGTANQPQHF
NA,TRBD2,TRBJ2-5,TRBV5-1,TGCGCCAGCAGCTTGGGTATACGACTAGCGGGGGTGGAGACCCAGTACTTC,CASSLGIRLAGVETQYF
NA,NA,TRBJ2-3,TRBV4-1,TGCGCCAGCAGCCACTACCCAGACAGGGCGGGGGGCACAGATACGCAGTATTTT,CASSHYPDRAGGTDTQYF
once,TRBD2,TRBJ2-5,TRBV11-2,TGTGCCAGCAGCTTTAGGGCTAGCGGGGGGGTTAACCAAGAGACCCAGTACTTC,CASSFRASGGVNQETQYF
NA,TRBD1,TRBJ2-4,TRBV19,TGTGCCAGTAGTAAGGGACAGATAACAACAATCAAAAACATTCAGTACTTC,CASSKGQITTIKNIQYF
NA,TRBD1,TRBJ2-1,TRBV4-3,TGCGCCAGCAGCCAAAATCCGGGACAGGGGGCAATGGCCTACAATGAGCAGTTCTTC,CASSQNPGQGAMAYNEQFF
NA,NA,TRBJ1-4,TRBV6-1,TGTGCCAGCACCGGGGCCCTTACTAATGAAAAACTGTTTTTT,CASTGALTNEKLFF
NA,TRBD1,TRBJ1-5,TRBV7-6,TGTGCCAGCAGGGGACAGTCGCATCAGCCCCAGCATTTT,CASRGQSHQPQHF
NA,NA,TRBJ2-2,TRBV19,TGTGCCAGTAGTAACCCCGGGGAGCTGTTTTTT,CASSNPGELFF
NA,TRBD1,TRBJ1-2,TRBV6-4,TGTGCCAGCATCAACAGGGGGCTTGTGGTCGGCTACACCTTC,CASINRGLVVGYTF
NA,NA,TRBJ1-1,TRBV5-1,TGCGCCAGCAGCCAACTCGGGACTCTGAACACTGAAGCTTTCTTT,CASSQLGTLNTEAFF
NA,TRBD2,TRBJ2-7,TRBV6-5,TGTGCCAGCAGCGGACTAGCGGGTTACGAGCAGTACTTC,CASSGLAGYEQYF
NA,TRBD1,TRBJ1-1,TRBV6-5,TGTGCCAGCAGTTATGATCCAGGGGGACGCACTGAAGCTTTCTTT,CASSYDPGGRTEAFF
NA,NA,TRBJ1-1,TRBV30,TGTGCCTGGAGTGTCGGTCGTGGGACTGAAGCTTTCTTT,CAWSVGRGTEAFF
NA,NA,TRBJ1-5,TRBV21-1,TGTGCCAGCAGCAACTTTTCGGGACAGGGAGGCGCATATCCATATAGCAATCAGCCCCAGCATTTT,CASSNFSGQGGAYPYSNQPQHF
NA,NA,TRBJ2-6,TRBV11-2,TGTGCCAGCAGCGAGGGACCTTATGGGGCCAACGTCCTGACTTTC,CASSEGPYGANVLTF
once,NA,TRBJ2-3,TRBV30,TGTGCCTGGACAGGGGACTATACGCAGTATTTT,CAWTGDYTQYF
NA,TRBD1,TRBJ1-5,TRBV18,TGTGCCAGCTCACCAGGACAGGGTATAATCCAGCCCCAGCATTTT,CASSPGQGIIQPQHF
once,NA,TRBJ2-5,TRBV7-6,TGTGCCAGCAGCTTAGCGGGTTCAGAGACCCAGTACTTC,CASSLAGSETQYF
NA,TRBD1,TRBJ1-2,TRBV2,TGTGCCAGCAGGACCGACAGGGACTATGGCTACACCTTC,CASRTDRDYGYTF
NA,NA,TRBJ1-1,TRBV30,TGTGCCTCATCTACGGGGGCGCGGGAAGCTTTCTTT,CASSTGAREAFF
NA,NA,TRBJ2-1,TRBV20-1,TGCAGTGCTAGGCCTGGAAATGAGCAGTTCTTC,CSARPGNEQFF
NA,NA,TRBJ2-7,TRBV7-2,TGTGCCAGCACCCCAGGTGGCAGCCTCTACGAGCAGTACTTC,CASTPGGSLYEQYF
NA,NA,TRBJ2-2,TRBV19,TGTGCCAGCCATCGAGTCGGGGTGGACACCGGGGAGCTGTTTTTT,CASHRVGVDTGELFF
once,TRBD2,TRBJ2-3,TRBV7-3,TGTGCCAGCAGCGGCACTAGCGGGGGGGCCAGAGATACGCAGTATTTT,CASSGTSGGARDTQYF
NA,NA,TRBJ2-7,TRBV6-1,TGTGCCAGCAGTGAGAGGGGCTACGAGCAGTACTTC,CASSERGYEQYF
NA,TRBD1,TRBJ1-2,TRBV7-9,TGTGCCAGCAGCACCTCGGGACAGGGGTACTATGGCTACACCTTC,CASSTSGQGYYGYTF
NA,NA,TRBJ2-7,TRBV5-6,TGTGCCAGCAGCTGGACAAAGGTCAAAATCTACGAGCAGTACTTC,CASSWTKVKIYEQYF